The 7 T cell receptor beta chains listed next were all sequenced from one sample in a study of blood T cells in healthy people across ages (dated by TCRdb to the mid-2010s). The library was built by means of 5' RACE. For sequencing, an Illumina HiSeq 2500 was employed. A second roughly 7 to 11 cycle PCR used a sample-barcoded 5' primer and a J-beta primer mix. TCRdb handled the public reads itself, with Q25 trimming in fastp and clone calling in MiXCR, and kept productive beta chains. Entries that share a CDR3 protein sequence are merged under the most common genes and DNA. The sample table shows roughly 800,000 distinct CDR3 sequences, and roughly 25% are seen once. The ten largest clones take up 3% of the sample. The same sample was also studied in work on T cells of mothers and their children.

Sequenced input: blood. Receptors originate from a boy younger than 18 in good health.

In this sample, this clonotype turned up a few times. The chain is built from TRBV3-1 and TRBJ2-4, with a weak D call TRBD1 (6 bases). Trimming stripped 2 bases from V and 5 bases from J, with 10 bases between. Germline-derived CDR1 and CDR2 are LGHDT and YNNKEL (reference sequence). The CDR3 sequence is 14 residues long. The chain's CDR3 is CASSQNRVENIQYF. CDR3 nucleotides: TGTGCCAGCAGCCAAAACAGGGTGGAAAACATTCAGTACTTC.

The rearrangement joins TRBV7-9 to TRBJ2-2; possibly TRBD1 for D (6 bases). With 1 base removed from V and 9 bases from J, the gap between germline ends came to 15 bases. This CDR3 region has 15 residues. Germline V gene data show CDR1 as SEHNR and CDR2 as FQNEAQ (reference sequence). The CDR3 is CASSLGGQPHRELFF. The CDR3 coding sequence is TGTGCCAGCAGCTTAGGCGGACAGCCCCACCGGGAGCTGTTTTTT.

V is TRBV18 and J is TRBJ2-5, with a tentative D call TRBD2 (5 bases). Trimming shortened V by 3 bases and J by 5 bases, and 13 bases separated the two germline ends. CDR3 length equals 14 residues. Per the germline V gene, CDR1 is KGHSH and CDR2 is LQKENI. CDR3 loop: CASSPRDLAETQYF. CDR3 bases: TGTGCCAGCTCACCGAGGGATCTTGCGGAGACCCAGTACTTC.

The table lists this clonotype with a few counts. This sequence joins TRBV5-5 and TRBJ2-5; D is unclear. The J call may not be correct, given that the DNA end is closer to TRBJ2-1. The V gene's germline CDR1 is SGHKS and CDR2 YYEKEE (reference sequence). The CDR3 runs to 12 residues. CDR3 DNA sequence: TGTGCCAGCAGCTTGGCCGCAGATGAGCAGTTCTTC. Its protein is CASSLAADEQFF.

This clonotype has more than one count but fewer than ten. No conserved phenylalanine or tryptophan ends this CDR3, so it is likely a read error. This chain connects TRBV12-3 or TRBV12-4 to TRBJ1-3; TRBD1 might be the D (5 bases). The V end was cut by 6 bases, the J end by 8 bases, with 11 bases between. The length of the CDR3 is 12 residues. The CDR3 nucleotides read TGTGCCAGCAGACGAGAGGGGTACACCATATATCTT. It is translated as CASRREGYTIYL.

This clonotype was detected a few times. V usage is TRBV30 and J usage is TRBJ1-4; no clear D gene. The CDR3 length is 15 residues. Between the trimmed V and J ends, which lost 0 bases and 6 bases, there was a span of 14 bases. Germline CDR1 is GTSNPN and CDR2 is SVGIG (reference sequence). The CDR3 DNA reads TGTGCCTGGAGTGTGGAGGGTCACGGTTATGAAAAACTGTTTTTT. As protein: CAWSVEGHGYEKLFF.

V is TRBV10-3 and J is TRBJ2-5; possibly TRBD1 or TRBD2 for D (7 bases each). V lost 3 bases to trimming and J lost 11 bases, with 19 bases between them. The CDR3 spans 14 residues. Germline V gene lookup returns CDR1 ENHRY and CDR2 SYGVKD. The CDR3 loop is CAISDLHQGGEQYF. CDR3 in DNA: TGTGCCATCAGTGACTTGCATCAGGGGGGGGAGCAGTACTTC.